This section outlines one TCR beta chain sequence together with its context. Which cohort a participant joined came from the clinical history participants gave. Germline assignment: CDR1 WSHSY and CDR2 SAAADI. The CDR3 consists of 13 residues. The V gene lost 6 bases and the J gene lost 3 bases, with 9 bases spanning the gap. The data were taken from a study of blood T cell repertoires in COVID-19. Overall study context: Some COVID-19 samples were acute and others convalescent; all came from the United States, Italy and Spain.

The method was immunoSEQ multiplex PCR; TCRdb's version includes in-frame clones alone and lacks a portion of them. The sample holds roughly 330,000 clones, about 90% seen once. The sequenced sample was PBMCs or T cells enriched from blood (not recorded which). This clonotype was obtained from a woman aged 25 to 39 who had recovered from COVID-19. The genes are TRBV10-2 and TRBJ1-3; D gene uncertain. The chain's CDR3 is CASRTSDGNTIYF. CDR3 nucleotides: TGCGCCAGCAGAACCTCAGATGGAAACACCATATATTTT.